This T cell receptor beta chain was observed in a study of blood T cell repertoires in COVID-19. Study context: Sources were T cells, B-cell-depleted T cells, or PBMCs; the material itself was cDNA or gDNA.

Some clones are missing from TCRdb's copy, which holds only in-frame ones; the method was immunoSEQ multiplex PCR. The sample holds approximately 240,000 clones, more than 65% seen once. The V gene lost 6 bases and the J gene lost 6 bases, with 20 bases spanning the gap. Germline CDR1 and CDR2: LGHDT and YNNKEL (reference sequence). This CDR3 has 15 amino acids. This chain uses TRBV3-1 (or the pseudogene TRBV3-2) with TRBJ1-1; a weak D match, TRBD1 (6 bases). The sequenced sample was peripheral blood. The origin of this receptor is a middle-aged woman who had recovered from COVID-19. The CDR3 DNA follows: TGTGCCAGCAGACCGGATTCGGGGGGCGGATCTGAAGCTTTCTTT. This translates into CASRPDSGGGSEAFF.